Listed below are T cell receptor beta chains from one sample, sequenced in a study of blood T cell repertoires in COVID-19. TCRdb's copy holds only in-frame clones and misses some; the assay was immunoSEQ multiplex PCR. The sample has just over 250,000 clones; roughly four fifths are singletons. The sequencing input was PBMCs or T cells enriched from blood (not recorded which). The receptor source for this set is a man aged 25-45 years with acute COVID-19. Each CDR3 is given with its conserved first and last residue. D genes are given only for firm matches. Expanded clones get a size class; other rows say once, few or many, or leave the size out.

d_call	v_call	j_call	clone_size	cdr3_nt	cdr3_aa
.	TRBV9	TRBJ2-1	.	TGTGCCAGCAGCGTAGGACGGGTCAATGAGCAGTTCTTC	CASSVGRVNEQFF
.	TRBV25-1	TRBJ2-1	.	TGTGCCAGCAGTGAAAGAGGGAGGCAGTACAATGAGCAGTTCTTC	CASSERGRQYNEQFF
TRBD1	TRBV2	TRBJ1-5	few	TGTGCCAGCAGTGTGGGACAGGAGCAGCCCCAGCATTTT	CASSVGQEQPQHF
.	TRBV24-1	TRBJ1-3	.	TGTGCCACCAGTGAAGCGGGGGCGTCTGGAAACACCATATATTTT	CATSEAGASGNTIYF
.	TRBV20-1	TRBJ2-5	.	TGCAGTGCTGTCCAACTCCAGACCCAGTACTTC	CSAVQLQTQYF
.	TRBV9	TRBJ1-4	.	TGTGCCAGCAGCATAGGGACTAGTAATGAAAAACTGTTTTTT	CASSIGTSNEKLFF
.	TRBV2	TRBJ1-4	.	TGTGCCTCTAAAGGGAGGCCGGGTGGGGCTAATGAAAAACTGTTTTTT	CASKGRPGGANEKLFF
.	TRBV5-1	TRBJ1-2	.	TGTGCCAGCAGCTTGGGATCAGGGGAGGGACGTGGCTACACCTTC	CASSLGSGEGRGYTF
.	TRBV29-1	TRBJ2-1	.	TGCAGCGCCACCTCCCGCGTGAGCTCCTACAATGAGCAGTTCTTC	CSATSRVSSYNEQFF
.	TRBV27	TRBJ1-5	.	TGTGCCCTCCGCAATCAGCCCCAGCATTTT	CALRNQPQHF
.	TRBV6-5	TRBJ2-6	.	TGTGCCAGTAAGGACAGTTCCTCTGGGGCCAACGTCCTGACTTTC	CASKDSSSGANVLTF
.	TRBV12-3/TRBV12-4	TRBJ2-1	.	TGTGCCAGCAGCGGGGGACTGGGAGGTTTGTTCTTC	CASSGGLGGLFF
.	TRBV2	TRBJ2-1	.	TGTGCCAGCAGTCCGCGGAGGATGGGACAGTTCTTC	CASSPRRMGQFF
.	TRBV6-4	TRBJ1-2	.	TGTGCCAGCAGTGAAGGAGCATGGACAACCTATGGCTACACCTTC	CASSEGAWTTYGYTF
.	TRBV9	TRBJ2-1	.	TGTGCCAGCAGCGTAGCGACTAGTTCGTACAATGAGCAGTTCTTC	CASSVATSSYNEQFF
TRBD1	TRBV6-6	TRBJ2-5	.	TGTGCCAGTAACTTCCGGGACAGGCAAGAGACCCAGTACTTC	CASNFRDRQETQYF
.	TRBV12-3/TRBV12-4	TRBJ2-1	.	TGTGCCAGCAGTTTAGGGGGGACAAATGAGCAGTTCTTC	CASSLGGTNEQFF
TRBD1	TRBV9	TRBJ1-2	few	TGTGCCAGCAGCGGTTCCCAGGGGGGCTATGGCTACACCTTC	CASSGSQGGYGYTF
.	TRBV9	TRBJ2-1	.	TGTGCCAGCAGCGTAGCCGGGATTAATGAGCAGTTCTTC	CASSVAGINEQFF
.	TRBV6-5	TRBJ1-1	.	TGTGCCAGCAGTTACTCGAGAAGCTTCAACACTGAAGCTTTCTTT	CASSYSRSFNTEAFF
.	TRBV5-5	TRBJ1-1	.	TGTGCCAGCAGCCCGTCCCTGGGGAGGACTGAAGCTTTCTTT	CASSPSLGRTEAFF
.	TRBV2	TRBJ1-4	.	TGTGCCAGCAGCCTAACAGGGCTGGCTAATGAAAAACTGTTTTTT	CASSLTGLANEKLFF
.	TRBV24-1	TRBJ1-2	.	TGTGCCACCAGTGAAACAGGCCAGAGCTATGGCTACACCTTC	CATSETGQSYGYTF
.	TRBV14	TRBJ2-1	.	TGTGCCAGCAGTCACAGCCTGAGCAATGAGCAGTTCTTC	CASSHSLSNEQFF
.	TRBV11-3	TRBJ2-1	.	TGTGCCAGCAGCCCAAATTTTCGGGGGTATGAGCAGTTCTTC	CASSPNFRGYEQFF
TRBD1	TRBV14	TRBJ2-2	.	TGTGCCAGCAGACCTACGACAGGGGGATTCGGCGGGGAGCTGTTTTTT	CASRPTTGGFGGELFF
TRBD1	TRBV29-1	TRBJ1-4	.	TGCAGCGTCGCGACAGGGCAGGGGGAAAAACTGTTTTTT	CSVATGQGEKLFF
.	TRBV7-9	TRBJ1-1	.	TGTGCCAGCAGCTTAGTTAGAGACATTCCCAACACTGAAGCTTTCTTT	CASSLVRDIPNTEAFF
.	TRBV6-5	TRBJ1-6	.	TGTGCCAGCACCAACGGACAGTTCTATAATTCACCCCTCCACTTT	CASTNGQFYNSPLHF
TRBD2	TRBV5-4	TRBJ2-5	.	TGTGCCAGCAGCATTCTAGCGGGAGGGGAGACCCAGTACTTC	CASSILAGGETQYF
TRBD1	TRBV6-5	TRBJ2-1	.	TGTGCCAGCGGGGCCAGGACAGGGGACAATGAGCAGTTCTTC	CASGARTGDNEQFF
.	TRBV19	TRBJ1-5	.	TGTGCCAGTAGTATGAGGTTGGTCCCCATCGATCCCCAGCATTTT	CASSMRLVPIDPQHF
TRBD1	TRBV18	TRBJ2-6	.	TGTGCCAGCTCACTGCCGACAGGGGTAACTGGGGCCAACGTCCTGACTTTC	CASSLPTGVTGANVLTF
.	TRBV9	TRBJ1-1	.	TGTGCCAGCAGCGCAGGGGTGAACACTGAAGCTTTCTTT	CASSAGVNTEAFF
.	TRBV6-4	TRBJ1-1	.	.	CASSPLWQGPMNTEAFF
TRBD1	TRBV29-1	TRBJ1-4	few	TGCAGCGGCCGGGGACAGTCACATGAAAAACTGTTTTTT	CSGRGQSHEKLFF
.	TRBV6-1	TRBJ1-2	.	TGTGCCAGCAGTGAAAGGACACTCTATGGCTACACCTTC	CASSERTLYGYTF
TRBD2	TRBV18	TRBJ2-5	.	TGTGCCAGCTCAAGCGACACGGGACTACCTGCGGAGACCCAGTACTTC	CASSSDTGLPAETQYF
.	TRBV6-1	TRBJ1-6	.	TGTGCCAGCAGTGAAGCTTTGACAACGGGGATGCGTAATTCACCCCTCCACTTT	CASSEALTTGMRNSPLHF
TRBD1	TRBV5-1	TRBJ1-4	.	TGCGCCAGCAGCTTAAAGTCCGGGACAGGGGAAGGTAATGAAAAACTGTTTTTT	CASSLKSGTGEGNEKLFF
TRBD2	TRBV7-3	TRBJ2-2	.	TGTGCCAGCAGCGAAACCGGGACTAGGAACACCGGGGAGCTGTTTTTT	CASSETGTRNTGELFF
TRBD2	TRBV19	TRBJ2-3	.	TGTGCCAGTAGTAGAGGGACTAGCGGGGTAGATACGCAGTATTTT	CASSRGTSGVDTQYF
TRBD2	TRBV27	TRBJ2-6	.	TGTGCCAGCAGTTCCTTTGGGGGGGGAGCTGGGGCCAACGTCCTGACTTTC	CASSSFGGGAGANVLTF
.	TRBV9	TRBJ2-1	.	TGTGCCAGCAGCGTACGAGGGAGGGGGGATGAGCAGTTCTTC	CASSVRGRGDEQFF
TRBD1	TRBV6-4	TRBJ1-4	.	TGTGCCAGCAGTGACGAGACCGGGACAGGGGAGAAAAAACTGTTTTTT	CASSDETGTGEKKLFF
TRBD1	TRBV7-2	TRBJ1-2	once	TGTGCCAGCAGCTTGACAGGGGGCGGGTATGGCTACACCTTC	CASSLTGGGYGYTF
.	TRBV4-1	TRBJ1-5	.	TGCGCCAGCAGCCAAGAGGAATCGAGGAATCAGCCCCAGCATTTT	CASSQEESRNQPQHF
.	TRBV2	TRBJ1-3	.	TGTGCCAGCAGAGCCCTTGCGGGAGGCTCTGGAAACACCATATATTTT	CASRALAGGSGNTIYF
.	TRBV11-1	TRBJ2-2	.	TGTGCCAGCAGCTTAACACCCTCCGGGAGCGGGGAGCTGTTTTTT	CASSLTPSGSGELFF
TRBD2	TRBV20-1	TRBJ2-1	.	TGCAGTGCTAGTCTAGCGGGGGTCAATGAGCAGTTCTTC	CSASLAGVNEQFF
.	TRBV14	TRBJ1-5	.	TGTGCCAGCAGCCACAGGGGACAGCCCCAGCATTTT	CASSHRGQPQHF